Listed here is a single T cell receptor (beta chain). The target antigen is unknown. These data belong to a study of T cell repertoires in cytomegalovirus infection. Across the whole study: As its CMV epitopes, the study selected recently identified HLA-C-restricted and well-studied HLA-B-restricted targets.

Per germline, CDR1 SGHTA and CDR2 FQGNSA. This CDR3 region has 14 residues. V gave up 0 bases and J gave up 5 bases, with 10 bases separating them. MiXCR, applied by TCRdb to the reads, yields one record per CDR3 protein. The table includes roughly 570,000 distinct CDR3 sequences, 35% to 50% detected once. Study-level findings and limits: The ex vivo response was dominated by HLA-C-restricted CMV-specific TCR beta clonotypes. Summed frequency of shared TCR beta families picked out CMV carriers who also had the relevant HLA.

This clonotype was sampled from a human donor in good health (CMV status not recorded). Some clones in this sample may be carry-over from other donors' samples. The sequenced sample was cultured PBMCs, obtained from culture after CMV antigen stimulation. The chain couples TRBV7-2 to TRBJ1-2; D unclear. The DNA for the CDR3 is TGTGCCAGCAGCTTAGCGTCTTCGGGGTATGGCTACACCTTC. Translating it yields CASSLASSGYGYTF.